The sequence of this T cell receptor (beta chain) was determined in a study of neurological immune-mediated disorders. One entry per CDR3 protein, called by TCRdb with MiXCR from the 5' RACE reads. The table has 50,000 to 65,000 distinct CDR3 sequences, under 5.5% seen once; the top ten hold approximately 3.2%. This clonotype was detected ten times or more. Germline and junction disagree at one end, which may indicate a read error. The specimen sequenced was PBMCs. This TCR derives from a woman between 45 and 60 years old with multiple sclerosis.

The CDR3 sequence is CASRTGGDINF. The CDR3 DNA reads as TGCGCCAGCAGAACAGGGGGCGATATCAACTTT. This chain links TRBV10-2 with TRBJ1-6; 9 bases are a match to TRBD1. The CDR3 extends over 11 amino acids. CDR1 and CDR2 (germline): WSHSY, SAAADI.